This is a list of T cell receptor beta chains from one sample in a study of cytomegalovirus exposure and HLA in healthy donors. The protocol was immunoSEQ multiplex PCR, while the TCRdb copy is restricted to in-frame clones and leaves out a portion. Here the sample spans some 150,000 clones, roughly 87% being singletons. The sample taken for sequencing was PBMCs. The receptors were gathered from a man aged 18 to 30 in good health and CMV-seropositive. CDR3s include the opening cysteine and the closing phenylalanine or tryptophan. Fields, in order: V gene, J gene, D gene, CDR3 DNA, CDR3 protein. The D gene is left open where the match is weak.

v_call: TRBV4-1
j_call: TRBJ1-5
d_call: TRBD1
cdr3_nt: TGCGCCAGCAGCCAAGAGGATGGGACAGGGGACCAGCCCCAGCATTTT
cdr3_aa: CASSQEDGTGDQPQHF

v_call: TRBV28
j_call: TRBJ2-7
d_call: TRBD1
cdr3_nt: TGTGCCAGCAGTCCCCCGGACAGGGATCACGAGCAGTACTTC
cdr3_aa: CASSPPDRDHEQYF

v_call: TRBV30
j_call: TRBJ2-7
d_call: TRBD1
cdr3_nt: TGTGCCTGGACCCTCACCGGGACAGGGGTTTACGAGCAGTACTTC
cdr3_aa: CAWTLTGTGVYEQYF

v_call: TRBV5-4
j_call: TRBJ2-1
d_call: NA
cdr3_nt: TGTGCCAGCAGCTTGTTAGGGGGGGCGAACAATGAGCAGTTCTTC
cdr3_aa: CASSLLGGANNEQFF

v_call: TRBV20-1
j_call: TRBJ1-1
d_call: NA
cdr3_nt: TGCAGAGCGAACACTGAAGCTTTCTTT
cdr3_aa: CRANTEAFF

v_call: TRBV2
j_call: TRBJ2-1
d_call: TRBD2
cdr3_nt: TGTGCCAGCAGTTCCGGGACTAGCGGGCTTAACAATGAGCAGTTCTTC
cdr3_aa: CASSSGTSGLNNEQFF

v_call: TRBV5-5
j_call: TRBJ2-7
d_call: TRBD2
cdr3_nt: TGTGCCAGCAGCTTGACACTAGCGGGGATATACGAGCAGTACTTC
cdr3_aa: CASSLTLAGIYEQYF

v_call: TRBV4-1
j_call: TRBJ1-6
d_call: TRBD1
cdr3_nt: TGCGCCAGCAGATTTGACAGGGGTGGAAATTCACCCCTCCACTTT
cdr3_aa: CASRFDRGGNSPLHF

v_call: TRBV21-1
j_call: TRBJ2-7
d_call: NA
cdr3_nt: TGTGCCAGCAGCGGTGGGGACAGGGGCTACGAGCAGTACTTC
cdr3_aa: CASSGGDRGYEQYF

v_call: TRBV25-1
j_call: TRBJ2-1
d_call: TRBD2
cdr3_nt: TGTGCCAGCAGTGAATCCCCTAGCGGGAGAAATGAGCAGTTCTTC
cdr3_aa: CASSESPSGRNEQFF

v_call: TRBV7-3
j_call: TRBJ1-2
d_call: TRBD1
cdr3_nt: TGTGCCAGCAGCCTAGGGGGACAGGGCGGATATGGCTACACCTTC
cdr3_aa: CASSLGGQGGYGYTF

v_call: TRBV5-1
j_call: TRBJ2-2
d_call: TRBD1
cdr3_nt: TGCGCCAGCAGCTTGTTGCCGGGACAGGGGGCAACCGGGGAGCTGTTTTTT
cdr3_aa: CASSLLPGQGATGELFF

v_call: TRBV5-8
j_call: TRBJ1-1
d_call: TRBD1
cdr3_nt: TGTGCCAGCAGCCCTTACAGGGGTCGGACTGAAGCTTTCTTT
cdr3_aa: CASSPYRGRTEAFF